The rows below give T cell receptor beta chains drawn from one sample of a study of blood T cells in healthy people across ages. TCRdb called the 5' RACE reads again in MiXCR, with one record for every CDR3 protein. The data hold 1.5 million to 1.8 million distinct CDR3 sequences, with approximately 39% observed a single time. Specimen: blood. The receptor set was obtained from a woman between 18 and 30 years old in good health. The CDR3 runs from the conserved cysteine through the conserved F or W. A D gene is named only where the DNA matches it firmly. Not all rows give a size; the values are once, few, many and, for expanded clones, a class.

TRBJ2-7 | - | - | TRBV27 | CASSREGNGYNEQYF | TGTGCCAGCAGTCGGGAAGGCAACGGCTACAATGAGCAGTACTTC
TRBJ1-3 | - | - | TRBV6-5 | CASSYSFWDATGNTIYF | TGTGCCAGCAGTTACTCGTTTTGGGACGCAACTGGAAACACCATATATTTT
TRBJ1-1 | - | - | TRBV6-6 | CASSDPGTRGKALF | TGTGCCAGCAGTGACCCCGGGACAAGGGGAAAAGCTTTATTT
TRBJ1-1 | - | - | TRBV6-2/TRBV6-3 | CASNDPGGNTEAFF | TGTGCCAGCAACGACCCCGGCGGGAACACTGAAGCTTTCTTT
TRBJ1-5 | TRBD1 | few | TRBV28 | CASRLGRGQPNQPQHF | TGTGCCAGCAGACTTGGAAGGGGACAGCCCAATCAGCCCCAGCATTTT
TRBJ2-1 | - | - | TRBV12-3/TRBV12-4 | CASSFLLANEQFF | TGTGCCAGCAGTTTTCTCCTAGCCAATGAGCAGTTCTTC
TRBJ2-7 | TRBD1 | - | TRBV20-1 | CSDRTGPYEQYF | TGCAGTGATAGGACAGGGCCCTACGAGCAGTACTTC
TRBJ2-7 | - | - | TRBV7-6 | CASSYMSGAYEQYF | TGTGCCAGCAGCTACATGAGTGGGGCCTACGAGCAGTACTTC
TRBJ2-7 | TRBD2 | - | TRBV27 | CASSGTSMYEQYF | TGTGCCAGCAGTGGGACTAGCATGTACGAGCAGTACTTC
TRBJ2-1 | - | - | TRBV11-2 | CASSFFPYNEQFF | TGTGCCAGCAGCTTTTTTCCCTACAATGAGCAGTTCTTC
TRBJ1-1 | - | - | TRBV4-2 | CASSQGSGYMNTEAFF | TGTGCCAGCAGCCAAGGGTCAGGCTACATGAACACTGAAGCTTTCTTT
TRBJ1-4 | - | - | TRBV20-1 | CSANVAGALEKLFF | TGCAGTGCCAATGTAGCAGGGGCGTTAGAAAAACTGTTTTTT
TRBJ2-4 | TRBD1 | - | TRBV20-1 | CSARDSPRDRKAKNIQYF | TGCAGTGCTAGAGATTCCCCCCGGGACAGGAAAGCCAAAAACATTCAGTACTTC
TRBJ2-7 | TRBD2 | once | TRBV14 | CASSRKRGLAGVRPYEQYF | TGTGCCAGCAGCCGAAAGAGGGGACTAGCGGGAGTCCGGCCCTACGAGCAGTACTTC
TRBJ1-2 | - | - | TRBV7-9 | CASSIAANYGYTF | TGTGCCAGCAGCATAGCAGCTAACTATGGCTACACCTTC
TRBJ2-5 | - | few | TRBV4-3 | CASSQDTWGDYNEQYF | TGCGCCAGCAGCCAAGATACGTGGGGCGATTACAATGAGCAGTACTTC
TRBJ2-7 | TRBD1 | few | TRBV10-3 | CAITRDRGYEQYF | TGTGCCATCACCAGGGACAGGGGTTACGAGCAGTACTTC
TRBJ1-1 | - | - | TRBV12-3/TRBV12-4 | CASRTAGVNTEAFF | TGTGCCAGCAGGACCGCAGGGGTGAACACTGAAGCTTTCTTT
TRBJ2-5 | - | - | TRBV24-1 | CATSDNPQGRQTQYF | TGTGCCACCAGTGACAACCCCCAGGGTAGGCAGACCCAGTACTTC
TRBJ1-1 | TRBD1 | - | TRBV12-3/TRBV12-4 | CASSVYRGRTGYTTTEAFF | TGTGCCAGCAGTGTCTACAGGGGGCGCACGGGATATACGACCACTGAAGCTTTCTTT
TRBJ2-1 | TRBD2 | - | TRBV7-3 | CASSLQRGRFYNEQFF | TGTGCCAGCAGCTTACAGCGGGGGCGGTTTTACAATGAGCAGTTCTTC
TRBJ1-6 | TRBD1 | - | TRBV20-1 | CSARPFRGSDSPLHF | TGCAGTGCTAGACCATTCAGGGGGAGTGATTCACCCCTCCACTTT
TRBJ2-5 | TRBD2 | - | TRBV4-3 | CASSQDSSGGRETQYF | TGCGCCAGCAGCCAAGATAGTAGCGGGGGTAGAGAGACCCAGTACTTC
TRBJ1-2 | - | - | TRBV12-3/TRBV12-4 | CASSLVGGRSYTF | TGTGCCAGCAGTTTAGTGGGGGGCAGGAGCTACACCTTC
TRBJ1-2 | - | - | TRBV6-2/TRBV6-3 | CASRSPGFANYGYTF | TGTGCCAGCAGGTCACCTGGATTCGCTAACTATGGCTACACCTTC
TRBJ2-3 | - | few | TRBV2 | CASSEAGPGDTQYF | TGTGCCAGCAGTGAAGCAGGGCCGGGGGATACGCAGTATTTT
TRBJ1-1 | TRBD1 | - | TRBV7-2 | CASSYSPGGANTEAFF | TGTGCCAGCAGCTACTCCCCAGGGGGCGCGAACACTGAAGCTTTCTTT
TRBJ2-5 | TRBD2 | - | TRBV7-3 | CASSKGTSGPFNEQYF | TGTGCCAGCAGCAAAGGGACTAGCGGGCCGTTCAATGAGCAGTACTTC
TRBJ2-5 | TRBD1 | - | TRBV7-9 | CASSLTGTGIIGETQYF | TGTGCCAGCAGCTTAACCGGGACAGGGATAATAGGAGAGACCCAGTACTTC
TRBJ2-5 | - | few | TRBV24-1 | CATSDGPQETQYF | TGTGCCACCAGTGATGGGCCTCAAGAGACCCAGTACTTC
TRBJ2-2 | - | - | TRBV7-7 | CASSLALGQTGELFF | TGTGCTAGCAGCTTAGCGTTAGGACAGACCGGGGAGCTGTTTTTT
TRBJ2-3 | - | few | TRBV7-9 | CASSLQPVGTYTDTQYF | TGTGCCAGCAGCTTACAACCGGTCGGCACCTACACAGATACGCAGTATTTT
TRBJ2-3 | - | - | TRBV2 | CASILAADTQYF | TGTGCCAGCATCTTAGCGGCTGATACGCAGTATTTT
TRBJ1-5 | - | - | TRBV4-2 | CASSQGKALIMPQHF | TGTGCCAGCAGCCAGGGTAAGGCCCTAATCATGCCCCAGCATTTT
TRBJ2-7 | - | few | TRBV4-2 | CASSQAAGWYEQYF | TGTGCCAGCAGCCAGGCGGCAGGTTGGTACGAGCAGTACTTC
TRBJ2-5 | - | - | TRBV28 | CAGSARSGVAYKQYF | TGTGCCGGATCGGCGAGGTCGGGAGTGGCCTACAAGCAGTACTTC
TRBJ1-2 | TRBD1 | - | TRBV29-1 | CSVGLPRTGVQANYGYTF | TGCAGCGTTGGGCTCCCGAGGACAGGGGTCCAAGCTAACTATGGCTACACCTTC
TRBJ2-7 | TRBD1 | - | TRBV30 | CARSLPTGIEQYF | TGTGCCCGGAGTCTGCCGACAGGGATCGAGCAGTACTTC
TRBJ1-2 | - | - | TRBV12-3/TRBV12-4 | CASSATVYYGYTF | TGTGCCAGCAGTGCGACAGTTTACTATGGCTACACCTTC
TRBJ2-1 | TRBD2 | few | TRBV9 | CASSAHPLASSYNEQFF | TGTGCCAGCAGCGCCCACCCACTAGCGAGCTCCTACAATGAGCAGTTCTTC